Ten or more counts support the clone carrying this TCR beta chain. A J-beta primer mix and a sample-barcoded 5' primer were used in a second PCR of roughly 7 to 12 cycles. TCRdb processed the 5' RACE reads anew with MiXCR; each CDR3 protein has one entry. This sample has 650,000 to 800,000 distinct CDR3 sequences, with roughly half found just once. The germline V gene has CDR1 MDHEN and CDR2 SYDVKM. The CDR3 runs to 14 residues. V was clipped by 11 bases and J by 0 bases, with 11 bases between them. These data originate in a study of blood T cells in healthy people across ages. Study-level background: About one barcoded beta molecule per two T cells was the capture yield of template switching.

The V call is TRBV28, the J call TRBJ1-6, with D uncertain. The receptor was derived from an elderly woman in good health. The specimen sequenced was blood. In nucleotides, the CDR3 is TGTGCCTCCCTGTCGAGCTCCTATAATTCACCCCTCCACTTT. Its translation is CASLSSSYNSPLHF.